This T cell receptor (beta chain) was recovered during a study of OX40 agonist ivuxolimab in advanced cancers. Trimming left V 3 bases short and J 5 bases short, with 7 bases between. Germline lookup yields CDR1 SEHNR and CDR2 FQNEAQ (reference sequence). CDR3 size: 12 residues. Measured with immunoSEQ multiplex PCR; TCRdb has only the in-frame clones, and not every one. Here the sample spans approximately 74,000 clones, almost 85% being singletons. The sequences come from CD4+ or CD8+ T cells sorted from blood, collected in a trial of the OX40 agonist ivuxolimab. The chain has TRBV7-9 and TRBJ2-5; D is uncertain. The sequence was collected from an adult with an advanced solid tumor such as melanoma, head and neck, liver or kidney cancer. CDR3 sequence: CASSFNEETQYF. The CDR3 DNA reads TGTGCCAGCAGCTTTAATGAGGAGACCCAGTACTTC.